The 7 T cell receptor beta chains given below trace back to one sample, sequenced in a study of control samples from healthy donors and cancer patients. Measured with immunoSEQ multiplex PCR; TCRdb has only the in-frame clones, and not every one. The profile shows 60,000 to 70,000 clones, over 65% of them singletons. The sequencing input was PBMCs. These TCRs come from a woman aged 45-65 years with lung cancer.

The V and J genes are TRBV14 and TRBJ1-1, with 8 bases lining up with TRBD1. The CDR3 has 16 amino acids. J gave up 7 bases and V 0 bases, and 10 bases lay outside the gene matches. Per the germline V gene, CDR1 is SGHDN and CDR2 is FVKESK. The CDR3 is CASSQDRGQGNDEAFF. CDR3 DNA sequence: TGTGCCAGCAGCCAAGATAGAGGACAGGGTAACGATGAAGCTTTCTTT.

V usage is TRBV24-1 and J usage is TRBJ1-6; D is perhaps TRBD1 (5 bases). The V end lost 6 bases, the J end lost 7 bases, and 9 bases lay between the germline ends. The CDR3 contains 13 residues. Germline lookup yields CDR1 KGHDR and CDR2 SFDVKD. The CDR3 reads CATSQGGNSPLHF. The CDR3 DNA sequence: TGTGCCACCAGTCAGGGAGGAAATTCACCCCTCCACTTT.

The chain joins TRBV30 to TRBJ1-6, with a tentative D call TRBD1 (6 bases). Per the germline V gene, CDR1 is GTSNPN and CDR2 is SVGIG (reference sequence). The V end was cut by 2 bases, the J end by 7 bases, with 12 bases between. The CDR3 contains 14 residues. The CDR3 protein is CAWSPGQLNSPLHF. The CDR3 nucleotides are TGTGCCTGGAGTCCCGGACAGCTGAATTCACCCCTCCACTTT.

CDR3 amino acids: CASSLGVSSYNEQFF. In nucleotides, the CDR3 is TGTGCCAGCAGTTTAGGGGTTAGCTCCTACAATGAGCAGTTCTTC. The rearrangement uses TRBV27 and TRBJ2-1; D call uncertain. Germline CDR1 reads MNHEY; CDR2 reads SMNVEV (reference sequence). The CDR3 consists of 15 residues. Trimming removed 2 bases from V and 0 bases from J, with 8 bases in between.

The V and J genes are TRBV11-2 and TRBJ2-4, with D unclear. CDR1 is SGHAT, CDR2 FQNNGV, per germline. Trimming removed 1 base at V and 9 bases at J, with 13 bases between. CDR3 size: 14 residues. CDR3 in amino acids: CASSLVTTESIQYF. In nucleotides, the CDR3 is TGTGCCAGCAGCTTAGTCACGACCGAGAGCATTCAGTACTTC. Variable domain in full (rest from reference TRBV11-2 and TRBJ2-4): EAGVAQSPRYKIIEKRQSVAFWCNPISGHATLYWYQQILGQGPKLLIQFQNNGVVDDSQLPKDRFSAERLKGVDSTLKIQPAKLEDSAVYLCASSLVTTESIQYFGAGTRLSVL.

V gene TRBV5-1 combines with J gene TRBJ1-2, with 11 bases identical to TRBD1. Losses at the gene ends were 0 bases for V and 8 bases for J; bases not matched to a gene: 6. CDR3 length: 15 amino acids. CDR1 is SGHRS, CDR2 YFSETQ, per germline. The CDR3 sequence: CASSLGGTGGTGYTF. The CDR3 region has the DNA TGCGCCAGCAGCTTGGGAGGGACAGGGGGGACCGGCTACACCTTC. The full variable domain, its missing parts supplied by reference TRBV5-1 and TRBJ1-2, is KAGVTQTPRYLIKTRGQQVTLSCSPISGHRSVSWYQQTPGQGLQFLFEYFSETQRNKGNFPGRFSGRQFSNSRSEMNVSTLELGDSALYLCASSLGGTGGTGYTFGSGTRLTVV.

V is TRBV6-5 and J is TRBJ2-3; D unclear. Germline V gene data show CDR1 as MNHEY and CDR2 as SVGAGI. This CDR3 has 13 residues. V was pared by 10 bases and J by 1 base, with 12 bases between. CDR3 in DNA: TGTGCCACCCACCGACCGGGCACAGATACGCAGTATTTT. It translates to CATHRPGTDTQYF.